This TCR beta chain was sequenced for a study of shared clonotypes between healthy human individuals. Study observations and caveats: Some naive CD4 clonotypes, 4% to 6%, turned up in common across several donors.

Measured with immunoSEQ multiplex PCR; TCRdb has only the in-frame clones, and not every one. The sample shows more than 2 million clones, 90% to 95% of them seen only once. The CDR3 is made up of 15 amino acids. Unmatched junction bases numbered 1, after V lost 3 bases and J lost 5 bases. Germline V gene lookup returns CDR1 WNHNN and CDR2 SYGVQD (reference sequence). Concerning this clone itself: The antigen is undetermined.

The TCR originated in a man aged 18-30 years in good health. The chain uses TRBV10-1 and TRBJ2-1, with 13 bases matching TRBD2. Sequenced: naive CD4+ T cells sorted from blood. Subset reported: CD45RA+ positively selected. The CDR3: CASSDGTSGNNEQFF. CDR3 sequence (DNA): TGCGCCAGCAGTGACGGGACTAGCGGGAACAATGAGCAGTTCTTC.